The 13 T cell receptor beta chains below all came from one sample that was sequenced in a study of shared clonotypes between healthy human individuals. Here immunoSEQ multiplex PCR was the method, and the copy in TCRdb shows in-frame clones only, minus some. The sample lists under 600,000 clones, roughly 95% seen once, with approximately 0.067% in the top ten. Sequenced material: naive CD4+ T cells sorted from blood. Indicated subset: CD45RA+ positively selected. These receptors were collected from a woman in her 30s in good health.

The chain combines TRBV19 with TRBJ1-5; no firm D call. CDR3 length equals 17 residues. Germline V gives CDR1 LNHDA, CDR2 SQIVND (reference sequence). Trimming pared 3 bases from V and 1 base from J, leaving 16 bases between. CDR3 DNA: TGTGCCAGTAGTATGCTTGTTGGGTCATCGAGCAATCAGCCCCAGCATTTT. It translates to CASSMLVGSSSNQPQHF.

The chain couples TRBV13 to TRBJ1-4, with D unclear. V was pared by 1 base and J by 7 bases, with 16 bases between. Germline V gene lookup returns CDR1 PRHDT and CDR2 FYEKMQ (reference sequence). CDR3 length equals 16 residues. The CDR3 loop reads CASSLATLSSSEKLFF. CDR3 DNA sequence: TGTGCCAGCAGCTTAGCCACATTATCTTCAAGTGAAAAACTGTTTTTT. Looking up the rest from reference TRBV13 and TRBJ1-4 gives the full variable domain: AAGVIQSPRHLIKEKRETATLKCYPIPRHDTVYWYQQGPGQDPQFLISFYEKMQSDKGSIPDRFSAQQFSDYHSELNMSSLELGDSALYFCASSLATLSSSEKLFFGSGTQLSVL.

The CDR3 protein is CASSLEGYNQPQHF. The CDR3 coding sequence is TGTGCCAGCAGCTTGGAGGGTTACAATCAGCCCCAGCATTTT. The chain has TRBV5-5 and TRBJ1-5; D is unclear. The germline V gene encodes CDR1 SGHKS and CDR2 YYEKEE (reference sequence). The CDR3 contains 14 residues. Trimming removed 0 bases from V and 3 bases from J, with 7 bases in between.

This clone has only one observation. V usage is TRBV9 and J usage is TRBJ1-2; D possibly corresponds to TRBD1 (6 bases). The CDR3 length is 13 residues. Per germline, CDR1 SGDLS and CDR2 YYNGEE. Trimming removed 0 bases at V and 10 bases at J, with 13 bases between. The CDR3 region has the DNA TGTGCCAGCAGCGTAGTGGAGGGGGGGCCCTACACCTTC. This encodes CASSVVEGGPYTF. The variable domain in full, with the rest retrieved from reference TRBV9 and TRBJ1-2, is DSGVTQTPKHLITATGQRVTLRCSPRSGDLSVYWYQQSLDQGLQFLIQYYNGEERAKGNILERFSAQQFPDLHSELNLSSLELGDSALYFCASSVVEGGPYTFGSGTRLTVV.

The chain recombines TRBV18 with TRBJ2-7; TRBD1 matches 8 bases. Looked up from germline, CDR1 is KGHSH and CDR2 is LQKENI. This CDR3 is built from 16 residues. V lost 6 bases, J lost 2 bases, and 12 bases stayed unmatched. DNA of the CDR3: TGTGCCAGCTCTCCGACACCGGGACAGGTAACCTACGAGCAGTACTTC. As protein: CASSPTPGQVTYEQYF.

Remarks on this clone: Lacking the conserved final phenylalanine or tryptophan, this CDR3 likely reflects a read error. The chain is built from TRBV11-2 and TRBJ2-7; 11 positions match TRBD2. Germline CDR1 reads SGHAT; CDR2 reads FQNNGV. V shed 5 bases, J shed 2 bases, and the junction held 5 bases outside the gene matches. The CDR3 has 15 amino acids. In DNA, the CDR3 is TGTGCCAGCAGCCGTCTGACTAGCGGGGCCTACGAGCAGTACTAC. This codes for CASSRLTSGAYEQYY.

This clone was found once. The CDR3, as DNA: TGTGCCAGCAGCCAACAGTCCGGGACCCAGCAGTTCTTC. Translation: CASSQQSGTQQFF. The chain uses TRBV11-3 and TRBJ2-1; either TRBD1 or TRBD2 may supply D (5 bases each). CDR1 and CDR2 from the germline V gene are SGHNT and YENEEA. CDR3 length equals 13 residues. The V end lost 5 bases, the J end lost 11 bases, and 16 bases lay between the germline ends.

The CDR3 sequence is CASSQDWTGGNADTQYF. CDR3 nucleotides: TGCGCCAGCAGCCAAGACTGGACAGGGGGTAACGCAGATACGCAGTATTTT. The chain links TRBV4-1 to TRBJ2-3; TRBD1 aligns across 10 bases. There are 17 residues in the CDR3. V lost 0 bases and J lost 4; bases outside the gene matches: 7. Germline CDR1 MGHRA, CDR2 YSYEKL.

This clone has only one observation. V gene TRBV7-2 combines with J gene TRBJ2-2; D could derive from TRBD1 or TRBD2 (5 bases each). Germline V CDR1 and CDR2: SGHTA, FQGNSA. Trimming removed 2 bases from V and 3 bases from J, with 10 bases in between. The CDR3 is made up of 15 amino acids. For the CDR3, the DNA is TGTGCCAGCAGCTTAATTGGGGGAGACACCGGGGAGCTGTTTTTT. It translates to CASSLIGGDTGELFF. The variable domain in full, completed from reference TRBV7-2 and TRBJ2-2, reads GAGVSQSPSNKVTEKGKDVELRCDPISGHTALYWYRQSLGQGLEFLIYFQGNSAPDKSGLPSDRFSAERTGGSVSTLTIQRTQQEDSAVYLCASSLIGGDTGELFFGEGSRLTVL.

The V call is TRBV19, the J call TRBJ2-1, with a tentative D call TRBD2 (5 bases). Germline V CDR1 and CDR2: LNHDA, SQIVND (reference sequence). This CDR3 is 14 amino acids long. V lost 5 bases to trimming and J lost 0 bases, with 8 bases between them. The CDR3 DNA reads as TGTGCCAGTAGTCTGCGGGCCTCCTACAATGAGCAGTTCTTC. Translation gives CASSLRASYNEQFF.

V gene TRBV18 combines with J gene TRBJ1-2; no definite D call. Trimming took off 0 bases at V and 10 bases at J, with 15 bases between the two ends. This CDR3 is built from 14 residues. Germline loops: CDR1 KGHSH, CDR2 LQKENI. The CDR3 DNA is TGTGCCAGCTCACCACCCTCGCCACAGCGGGACTACACCTTC. As protein: CASSPPSPQRDYTF.

CDR3 DNA: TGTGCCAGCGGCAGACCGGGGACGGTGGAAAAACTGTTTTTT. Residues: CASGRPGTVEKLFF. The J gene is TRBJ1-4, the V gene TRBV28, with D perhaps TRBD1 (5 bases). Trimming took off 8 bases at V and 8 bases at J, with 18 bases between the two ends. CDR1 and CDR2 (germline): MDHEN, SYDVKM. CDR3 length equals 14 residues.

The chain couples TRBV7-9 to TRBJ1-3, with a tentative D call TRBD1 (5 bases). CDR3 size: 17 residues. Germline CDR1 SEHNR, CDR2 FQNEAQ (reference sequence). Trimming shortened V by 6 bases and J by 2 bases, and 20 bases separated the two germline ends. The CDR3: CASSGSGRGSAGNTIYF. For the CDR3, the DNA is TGTGCCAGCAGTGGCTCGGGGAGGGGATCGGCTGGAAACACCATATATTTT.